This T cell receptor beta chain was captured by sequencing in a study of T cells in Graves' hyperthyroidism and ophthalmopathy. This CDR3 has 14 amino acids. V dropped 8 bases and J dropped 5; count of bases not matched to a gene: 10. The V gene's germline CDR1 is MNHNS and CDR2 SASEGT. RNA transcripts yielded amplified TCR beta CDR3 regions. The primer set for the first-round RT-PCR of the TCR CDR3 was HTBI. A single record per CDR3 protein comes from TCRdb applying MiXCR to the multiplex PCR reads. Here the sample spans 350,000 to 400,000 distinct CDR3 sequences, around 14% being singletons. This clonotype was observed at least ten times.

Sequenced: blood. The sequence came from a woman in her sixties with Graves' hyperthyroidism. This chain links TRBV6-1 with TRBJ2-5, with 8 bases aligning to TRBD2. The DNA for the CDR3 is TGTGCCAGCTTCCCCGGGGGGGCAGGGGAGACCCAGTACTTC. Its translation is CASFPGGAGETQYF.